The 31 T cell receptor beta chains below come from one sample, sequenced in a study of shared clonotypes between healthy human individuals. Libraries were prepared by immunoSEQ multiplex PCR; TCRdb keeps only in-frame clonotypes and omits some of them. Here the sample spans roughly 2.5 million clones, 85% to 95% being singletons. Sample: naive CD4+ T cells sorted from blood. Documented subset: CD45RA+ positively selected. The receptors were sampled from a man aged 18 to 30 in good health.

CDR3 bases: TGTGCCATCAGTGATTGGAGTACCGGGGAGCTGTTTTTT. It yields the protein CAISDWSTGELFF. The chain recombines TRBV10-3 with TRBJ2-2; D gene uncertain. The CDR3 length is 13 residues. V lost 3 bases to trimming and J lost 5 bases, with 7 bases between them. Germline assignment: CDR1 ENHRY and CDR2 SYGVKD.

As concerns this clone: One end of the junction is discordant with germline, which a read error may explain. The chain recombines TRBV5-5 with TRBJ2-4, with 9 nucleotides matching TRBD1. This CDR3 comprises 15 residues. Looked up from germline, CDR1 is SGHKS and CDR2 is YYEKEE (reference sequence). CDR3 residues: CASSLGQGLTNIQYF. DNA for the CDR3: TGTGCCAGCAGTTTGGGACAGGGATTGACGAACATTCAGTACTTC.

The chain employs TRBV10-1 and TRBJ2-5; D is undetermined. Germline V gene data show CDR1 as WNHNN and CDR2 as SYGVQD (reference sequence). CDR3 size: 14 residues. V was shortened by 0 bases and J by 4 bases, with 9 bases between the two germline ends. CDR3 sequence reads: CASSESGARETQYF. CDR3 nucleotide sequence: TGCGCCAGCAGTGAGTCTGGAGCGCGAGAGACCCAGTACTTC.

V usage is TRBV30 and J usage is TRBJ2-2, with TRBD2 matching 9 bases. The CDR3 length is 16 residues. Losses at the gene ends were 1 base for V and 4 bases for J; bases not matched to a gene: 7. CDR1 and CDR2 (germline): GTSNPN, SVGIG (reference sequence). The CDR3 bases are TGTGCCTGGAGTGCCCTAGCGGGGCGATTCACCGGGGAGCTGTTTTTT. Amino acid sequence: CAWSALAGRFTGELFF.

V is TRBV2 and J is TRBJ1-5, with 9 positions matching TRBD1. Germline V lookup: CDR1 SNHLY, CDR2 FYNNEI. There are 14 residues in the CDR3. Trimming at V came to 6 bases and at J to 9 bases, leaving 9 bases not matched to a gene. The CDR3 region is CASRGQGVSSPQHF. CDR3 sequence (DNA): TGTGCCAGCAGGGGACAGGGAGTTAGTTCGCCCCAGCATTTT.

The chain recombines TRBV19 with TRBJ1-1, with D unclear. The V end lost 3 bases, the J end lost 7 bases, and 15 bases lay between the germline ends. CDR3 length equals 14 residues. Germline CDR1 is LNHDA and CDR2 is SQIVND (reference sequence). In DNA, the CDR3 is TGTGCCAGTAGTATTGAACGAGGGAGGGTTGAAGCTTTCTTT. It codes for CASSIERGRVEAFF.

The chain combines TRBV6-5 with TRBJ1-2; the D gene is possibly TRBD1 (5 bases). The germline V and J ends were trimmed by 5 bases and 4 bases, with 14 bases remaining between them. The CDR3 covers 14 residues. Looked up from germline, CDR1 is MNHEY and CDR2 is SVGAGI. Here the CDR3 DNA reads TGTGCCAGCAGTCTCCGGGACGGAATCTATGGCTACACCTTC. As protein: CASSLRDGIYGYTF.

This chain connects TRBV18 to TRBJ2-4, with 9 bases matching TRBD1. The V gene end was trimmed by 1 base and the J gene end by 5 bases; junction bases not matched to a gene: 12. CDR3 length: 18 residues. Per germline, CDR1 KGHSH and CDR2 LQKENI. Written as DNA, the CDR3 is TGTGCCAGCTCACCACAATTATCTTCGGACAGGGGTGAAAACATTCAGTACTTC. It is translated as CASSPQLSSDRGENIQYF.

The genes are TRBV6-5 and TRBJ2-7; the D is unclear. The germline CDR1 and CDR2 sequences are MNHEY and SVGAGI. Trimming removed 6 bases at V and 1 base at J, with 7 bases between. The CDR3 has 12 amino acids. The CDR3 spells CASSARSYEQYF. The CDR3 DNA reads TGTGCCAGCAGCGCCAGGTCCTACGAGCAGTACTTC.

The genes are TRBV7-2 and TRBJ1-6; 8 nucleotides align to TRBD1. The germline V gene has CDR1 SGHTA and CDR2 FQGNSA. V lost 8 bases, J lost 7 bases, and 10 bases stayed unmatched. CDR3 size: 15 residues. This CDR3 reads CASRPDRAGNSPLHF. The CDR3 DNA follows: TGTGCCAGCCGCCCGGACAGGGCCGGGAATTCACCCCTCCACTTT.

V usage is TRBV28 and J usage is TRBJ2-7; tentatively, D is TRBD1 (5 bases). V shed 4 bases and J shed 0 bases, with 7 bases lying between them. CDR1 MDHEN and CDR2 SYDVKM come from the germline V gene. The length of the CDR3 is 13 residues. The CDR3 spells CASSYQGSYEQYF. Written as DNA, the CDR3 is TGTGCCAGCAGTTACCAGGGCTCCTACGAGCAGTACTTC.

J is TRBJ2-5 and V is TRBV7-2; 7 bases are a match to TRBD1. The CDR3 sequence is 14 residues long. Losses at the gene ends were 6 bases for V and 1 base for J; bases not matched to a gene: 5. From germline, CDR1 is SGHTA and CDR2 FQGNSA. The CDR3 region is CASRWDSIQETQYF. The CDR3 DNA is TGTGCCAGCAGGTGGGACAGCATCCAAGAGACCCAGTACTTC.

CDR3 amino acids: CASSPSRASGNTIYF. CDR3 coding DNA: TGTGCCAGCAGTCCCTCCCGGGCCTCTGGAAACACCATATATTTT. The chain recombines TRBV27 with TRBJ1-3, with D unclear. The V gene lost 5 bases and the J gene lost 0 bases, with 11 bases spanning the gap. This CDR3 is built from 15 residues. Germline CDR1 reads MNHEY; CDR2 reads SMNVEV (reference sequence).

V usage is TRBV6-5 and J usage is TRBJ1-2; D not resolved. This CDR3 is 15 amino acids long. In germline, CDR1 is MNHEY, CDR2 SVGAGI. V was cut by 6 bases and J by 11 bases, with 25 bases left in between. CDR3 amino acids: CASSRRKYGSLLYTF. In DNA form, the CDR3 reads TGTGCCAGCAGCCGCCGGAAGTACGGCTCACTATTATACACCTTC.

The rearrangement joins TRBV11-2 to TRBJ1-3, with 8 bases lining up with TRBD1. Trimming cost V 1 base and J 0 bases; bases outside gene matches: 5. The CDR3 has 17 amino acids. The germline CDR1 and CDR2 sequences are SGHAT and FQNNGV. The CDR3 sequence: CASSLGGQGFSGNTIYF. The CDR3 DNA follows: TGTGCCAGCAGCTTAGGAGGACAGGGCTTCTCTGGAAACACCATATATTTT.

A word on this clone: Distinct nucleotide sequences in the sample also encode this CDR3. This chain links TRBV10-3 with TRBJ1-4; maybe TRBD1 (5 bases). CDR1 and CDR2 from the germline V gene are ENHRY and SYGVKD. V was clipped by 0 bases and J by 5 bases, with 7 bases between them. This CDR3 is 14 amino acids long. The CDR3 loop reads CAISESSGNEKLFF. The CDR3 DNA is TGTGCCATCAGTGAGTCATCAGGGAATGAAAAACTGTTTTTT.

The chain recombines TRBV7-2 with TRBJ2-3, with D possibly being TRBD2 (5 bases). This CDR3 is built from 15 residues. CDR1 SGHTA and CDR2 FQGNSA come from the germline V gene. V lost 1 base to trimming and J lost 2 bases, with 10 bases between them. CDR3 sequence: CASSLEGRDTDTQYF. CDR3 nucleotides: TGTGCCAGCAGCTTAGAGGGTCGGGACACAGATACGCAGTATTTT.

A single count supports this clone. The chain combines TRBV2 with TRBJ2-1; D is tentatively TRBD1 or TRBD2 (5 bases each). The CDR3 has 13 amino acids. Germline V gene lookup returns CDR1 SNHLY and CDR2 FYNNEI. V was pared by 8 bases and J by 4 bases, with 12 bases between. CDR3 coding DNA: TGTGCCAGCCGAAGGGACCAATACAATGAGCAGTTCTTC. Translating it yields CASRRDQYNEQFF.

The CDR3 here is CASSRLAASYNEQFF. In DNA, the CDR3 is TGTGCCAGCAGCAGACTAGCGGCCTCCTACAATGAGCAGTTCTTC. This chain uses TRBV7-8 with TRBJ2-1, with TRBD2 identical over 9 bases. Per germline, CDR1 SGHVS and CDR2 FQNEAQ. J gave up 0 bases and V 5 bases, and 2 bases lay outside the gene matches. The CDR3 sequence is 15 residues long.

As DNA, the CDR3 is TGTGCCAGCAGTCCTACAGGTGAAGGGGAGCTGTTTTTT. Encoded protein: CASSPTGEGELFF. The rearrangement links TRBV6-5 to TRBJ2-2, with D perhaps matching TRBD1 (5 bases). The ends were cut back, 5 bases at V and 8 bases at J, with 12 bases in the middle. The CDR3 spans 13 residues. From germline, CDR1 is MNHEY and CDR2 SVGAGI.

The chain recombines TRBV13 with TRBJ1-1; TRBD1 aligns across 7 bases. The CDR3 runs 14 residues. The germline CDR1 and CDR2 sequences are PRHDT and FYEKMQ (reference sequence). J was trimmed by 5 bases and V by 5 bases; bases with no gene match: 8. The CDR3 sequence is CASSQRQGGTEAFF. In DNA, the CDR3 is TGTGCCAGCAGCCAAAGACAGGGAGGTACTGAAGCTTTCTTT. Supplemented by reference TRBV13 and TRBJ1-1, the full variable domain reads AAGVIQSPRHLIKEKRETATLKCYPIPRHDTVYWYQQGPGQDPQFLISFYEKMQSDKGSIPDRFSAQQFSDYHSELNMSSLELGDSALYFCASSQRQGGTEAFFGQGTRLTVV.

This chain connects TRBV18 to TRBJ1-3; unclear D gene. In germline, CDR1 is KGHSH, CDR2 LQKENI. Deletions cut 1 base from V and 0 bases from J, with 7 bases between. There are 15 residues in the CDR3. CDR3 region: CASSPLAASGNTIYF. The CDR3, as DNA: TGTGCCAGCTCACCACTGGCAGCCTCTGGAAACACCATATATTTT.

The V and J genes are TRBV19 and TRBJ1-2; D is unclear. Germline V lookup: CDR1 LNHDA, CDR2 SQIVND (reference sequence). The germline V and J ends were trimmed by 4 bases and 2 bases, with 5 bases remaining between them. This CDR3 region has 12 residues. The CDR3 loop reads CASSTYNYGYTF. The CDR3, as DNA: TGTGCCAGTAGTACTTACAACTATGGCTACACCTTC. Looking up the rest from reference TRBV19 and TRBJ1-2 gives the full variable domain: DGGITQSPKYLFRKEGQNVTLSCEQNLNHDAMYWYRQDPGQGLRLIYYSQIVNDFQKGDIAEGYSVSREKKESFPLTVTSAQKNPTAFYLCASSTYNYGYTFGSGTRLTVV.

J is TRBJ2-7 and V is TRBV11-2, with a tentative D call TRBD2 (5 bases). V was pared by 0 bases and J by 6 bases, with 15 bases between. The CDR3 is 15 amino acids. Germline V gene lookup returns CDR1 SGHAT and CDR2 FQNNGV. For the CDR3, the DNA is TGTGCCAGCAGCTTAGAAGGGCGAGGGTTGATCGAGCAGTACTTC. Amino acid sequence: CASSLEGRGLIEQYF.

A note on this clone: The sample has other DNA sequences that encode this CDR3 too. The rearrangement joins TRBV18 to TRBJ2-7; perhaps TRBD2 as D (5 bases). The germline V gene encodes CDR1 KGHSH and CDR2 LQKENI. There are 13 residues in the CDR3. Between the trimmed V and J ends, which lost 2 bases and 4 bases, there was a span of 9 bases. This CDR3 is CASSPGLLYEQYF. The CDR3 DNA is TGTGCCAGCTCACCAGGACTGTTGTACGAGCAGTACTTC.

The CDR3 spells CASIMTGLVDGYTF. The CDR3 DNA reads as TGTGCCAGCATCATGACAGGGTTAGTGGATGGCTACACCTTC. The chain carries TRBV2 and TRBJ1-2; TRBD1 matches at 7 bases. The V and J ends lost 7 bases and 6 bases, in that order; junction bases with no gene match: 11. The germline V gene has CDR1 SNHLY and CDR2 FYNNEI. The CDR3 runs 14 residues. The full variable domain, its missing parts supplied by reference TRBV2 and TRBJ1-2, is EPEVTQTPSHQVTQMGQEVILRCVPISNHLYFYWYRQILGQKVEFLVSFYNNEISEKSEIFDDQFSVERPDGSNFTLKIRSTKLEDSAMYFCASIMTGLVDGYTFGSGTRLTVV.

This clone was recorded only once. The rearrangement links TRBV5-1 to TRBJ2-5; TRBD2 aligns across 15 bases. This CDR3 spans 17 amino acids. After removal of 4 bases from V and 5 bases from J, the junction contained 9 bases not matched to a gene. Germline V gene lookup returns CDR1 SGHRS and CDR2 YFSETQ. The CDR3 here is CASSPGLAGGRPETQYF. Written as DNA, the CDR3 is TGCGCCAGCAGCCCGGGACTAGCGGGGGGCCGGCCTGAGACCCAGTACTTC. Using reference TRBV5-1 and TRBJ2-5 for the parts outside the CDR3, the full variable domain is KAGVTQTPRYLIKTRGQQVTLSCSPISGHRSVSWYQQTPGQGLQFLFEYFSETQRNKGNFPGRFSGRQFSNSRSEMNVSTLELGDSALYLCASSPGLAGGRPETQYFGPGTRLLVL.

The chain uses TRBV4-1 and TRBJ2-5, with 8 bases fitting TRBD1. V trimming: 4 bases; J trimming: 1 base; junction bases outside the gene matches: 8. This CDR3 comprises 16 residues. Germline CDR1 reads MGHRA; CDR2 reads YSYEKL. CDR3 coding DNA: TGCGCCAGCAGCCGAGGACAGGGCCCGGTCCAAGAGACCCAGTACTTC. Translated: CASSRGQGPVQETQYF.

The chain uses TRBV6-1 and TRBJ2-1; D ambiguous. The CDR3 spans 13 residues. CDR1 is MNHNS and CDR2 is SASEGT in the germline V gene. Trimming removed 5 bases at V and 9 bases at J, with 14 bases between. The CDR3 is CASSLEDLAEQFF. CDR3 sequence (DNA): TGTGCCAGCAGTCTAGAAGATTTAGCTGAGCAGTTCTTC.

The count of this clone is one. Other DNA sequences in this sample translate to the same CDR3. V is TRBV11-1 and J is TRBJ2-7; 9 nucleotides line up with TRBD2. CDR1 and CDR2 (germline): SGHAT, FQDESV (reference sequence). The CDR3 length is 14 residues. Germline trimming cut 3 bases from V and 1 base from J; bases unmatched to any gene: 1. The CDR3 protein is CASSLTSGSYEQYF. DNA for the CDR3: TGTGCCAGCAGCTTGACTAGCGGTTCCTACGAGCAGTACTTC.

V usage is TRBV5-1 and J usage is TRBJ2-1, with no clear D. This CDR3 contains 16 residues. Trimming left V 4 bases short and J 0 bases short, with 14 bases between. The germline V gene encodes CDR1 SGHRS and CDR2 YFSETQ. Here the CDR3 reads CASSLVEASSYNEQFF. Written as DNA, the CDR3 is TGCGCCAGCAGCCTCGTAGAGGCGAGCTCCTACAATGAGCAGTTCTTC.